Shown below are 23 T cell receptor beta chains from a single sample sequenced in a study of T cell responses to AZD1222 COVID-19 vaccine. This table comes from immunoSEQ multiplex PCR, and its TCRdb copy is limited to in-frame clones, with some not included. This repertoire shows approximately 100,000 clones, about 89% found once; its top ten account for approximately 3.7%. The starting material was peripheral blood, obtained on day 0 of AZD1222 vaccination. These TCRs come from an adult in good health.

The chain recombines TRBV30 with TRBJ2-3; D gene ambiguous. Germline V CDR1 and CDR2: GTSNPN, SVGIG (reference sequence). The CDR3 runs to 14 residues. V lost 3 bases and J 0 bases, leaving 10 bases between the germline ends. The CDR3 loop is CAWRTAPSTDTQYF. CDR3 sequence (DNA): TGTGCCTGGAGGACCGCCCCTAGCACAGATACGCAGTATTTT.

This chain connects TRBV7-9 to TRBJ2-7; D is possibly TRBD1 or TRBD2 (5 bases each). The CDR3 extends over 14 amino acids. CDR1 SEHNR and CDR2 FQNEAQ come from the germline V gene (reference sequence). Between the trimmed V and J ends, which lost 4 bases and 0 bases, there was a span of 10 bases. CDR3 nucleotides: TGTGCCAGCAGCTGGGACCGATCCTCCTACGAGCAGTACTTC. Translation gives CASSWDRSSYEQYF.

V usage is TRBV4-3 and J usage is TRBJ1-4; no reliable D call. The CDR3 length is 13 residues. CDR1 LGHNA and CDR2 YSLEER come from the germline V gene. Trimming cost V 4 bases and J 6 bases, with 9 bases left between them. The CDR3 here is CASSRAVDEKLFF. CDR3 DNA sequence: TGCGCCAGCAGCCGGGCCGTGGATGAAAAACTGTTTTTT.

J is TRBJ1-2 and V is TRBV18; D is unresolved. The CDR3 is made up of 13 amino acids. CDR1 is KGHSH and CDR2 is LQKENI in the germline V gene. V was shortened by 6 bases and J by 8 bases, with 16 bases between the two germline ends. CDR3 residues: CASSPDLRGGYTF. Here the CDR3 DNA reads TGTGCCAGCTCGCCTGACTTACGAGGGGGCTACACCTTC.

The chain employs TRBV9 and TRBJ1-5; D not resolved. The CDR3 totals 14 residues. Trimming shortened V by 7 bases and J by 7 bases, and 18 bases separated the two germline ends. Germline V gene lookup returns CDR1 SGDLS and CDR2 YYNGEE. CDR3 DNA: TGTGCCAGCGGTAGTTCGGGGAATGGACAGCCCCAGCATTTT. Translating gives CASGSSGNGQPQHF.

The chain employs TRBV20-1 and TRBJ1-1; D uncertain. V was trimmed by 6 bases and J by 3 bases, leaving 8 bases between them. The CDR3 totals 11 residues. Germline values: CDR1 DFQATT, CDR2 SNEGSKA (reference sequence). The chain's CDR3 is CSAYVHTEAFF. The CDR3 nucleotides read TGCAGTGCCTATGTCCACACTGAAGCTTTCTTT.

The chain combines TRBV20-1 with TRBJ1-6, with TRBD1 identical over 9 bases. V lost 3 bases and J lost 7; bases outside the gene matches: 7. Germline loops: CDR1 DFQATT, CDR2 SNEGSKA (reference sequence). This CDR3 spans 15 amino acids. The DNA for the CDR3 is TGCAGTGCTAGTAGGGTGACAGGGGGGAATTCACCCCTCCACTTT. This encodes CSASRVTGGNSPLHF.

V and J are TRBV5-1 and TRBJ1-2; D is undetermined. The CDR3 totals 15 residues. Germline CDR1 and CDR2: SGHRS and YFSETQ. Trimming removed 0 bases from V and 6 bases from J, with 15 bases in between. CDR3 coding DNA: TGCGCCAGCAGCTTGGCCCTCACCTCGGGGAATGGCTACACCTTC. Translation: CASSLALTSGNGYTF.

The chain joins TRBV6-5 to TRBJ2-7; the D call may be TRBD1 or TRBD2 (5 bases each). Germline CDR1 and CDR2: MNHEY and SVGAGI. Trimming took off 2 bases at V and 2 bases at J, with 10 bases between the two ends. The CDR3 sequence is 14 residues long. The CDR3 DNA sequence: TGTGCCAGCAGTTACCAGGGAGTTACCTACGAGCAGTACTTC. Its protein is CASSYQGVTYEQYF.

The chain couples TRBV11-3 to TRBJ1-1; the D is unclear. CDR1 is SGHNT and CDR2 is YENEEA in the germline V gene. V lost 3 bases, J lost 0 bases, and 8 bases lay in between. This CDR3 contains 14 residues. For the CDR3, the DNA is TGTGCCAGCAGCTTTGCCGGATTGAACACTGAAGCTTTCTTT. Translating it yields CASSFAGLNTEAFF.

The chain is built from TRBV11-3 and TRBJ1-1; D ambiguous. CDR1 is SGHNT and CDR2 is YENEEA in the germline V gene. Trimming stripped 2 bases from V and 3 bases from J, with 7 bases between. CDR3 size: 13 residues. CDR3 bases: TGTGCCAGCAGCTTAATGGAGGACACTGAAGCTTTCTTT. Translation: CASSLMEDTEAFF.

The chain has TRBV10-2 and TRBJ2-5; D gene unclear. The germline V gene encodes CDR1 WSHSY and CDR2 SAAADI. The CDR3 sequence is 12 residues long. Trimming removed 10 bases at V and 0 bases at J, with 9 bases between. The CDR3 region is CATLGYQETQYF. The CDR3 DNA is TGCGCCACCCTAGGGTACCAAGAGACCCAGTACTTC.

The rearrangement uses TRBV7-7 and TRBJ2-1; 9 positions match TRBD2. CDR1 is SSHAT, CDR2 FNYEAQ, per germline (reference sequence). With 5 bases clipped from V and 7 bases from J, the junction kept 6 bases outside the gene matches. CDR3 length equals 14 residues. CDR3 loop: CASSPAGGFNEQFF. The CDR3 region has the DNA TGTGCCAGCAGCCCCGCGGGGGGGTTTAATGAGCAGTTCTTC.

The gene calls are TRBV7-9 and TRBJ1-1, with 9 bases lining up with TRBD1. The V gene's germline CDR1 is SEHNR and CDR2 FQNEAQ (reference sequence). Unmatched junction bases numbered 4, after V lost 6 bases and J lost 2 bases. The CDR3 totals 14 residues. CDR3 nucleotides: TGTGCCAGCAGTTTGACAGGGGGAAACACTGAAGCTTTCTTT. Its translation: CASSLTGGNTEAFF.

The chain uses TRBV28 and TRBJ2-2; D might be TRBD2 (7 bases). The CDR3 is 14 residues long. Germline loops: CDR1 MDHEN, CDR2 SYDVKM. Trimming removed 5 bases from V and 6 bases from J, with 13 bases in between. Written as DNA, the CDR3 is TGTGCCAGCAGTCGACTAGCAGGGGCCGGGGAGCTGTTTTTT. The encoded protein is CASSRLAGAGELFF. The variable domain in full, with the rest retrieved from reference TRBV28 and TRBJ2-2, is DVKVTQSSRYLVKRTGEKVFLECVQDMDHENMFWYRQDPGLGLRLIYFSYDVKMKEKGDIPEGYSVSREKKERFSLILESASTNQTSMYLCASSRLAGAGELFFGEGSRLTVL.

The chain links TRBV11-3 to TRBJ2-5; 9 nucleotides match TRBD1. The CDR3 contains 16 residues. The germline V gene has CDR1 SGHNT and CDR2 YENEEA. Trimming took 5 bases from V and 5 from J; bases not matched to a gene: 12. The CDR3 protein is CASSLRQGVAGETQYF. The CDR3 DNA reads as TGTGCCAGCAGCCTCCGACAGGGGGTGGCAGGGGAGACCCAGTACTTC.

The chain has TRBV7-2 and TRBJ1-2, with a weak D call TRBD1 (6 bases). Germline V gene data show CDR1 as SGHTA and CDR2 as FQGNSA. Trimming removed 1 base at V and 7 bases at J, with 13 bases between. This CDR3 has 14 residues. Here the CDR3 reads CASSLVAAGVGYTF. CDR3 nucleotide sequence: TGTGCCAGCAGCTTAGTCGCGGCAGGGGTTGGCTACACCTTC.

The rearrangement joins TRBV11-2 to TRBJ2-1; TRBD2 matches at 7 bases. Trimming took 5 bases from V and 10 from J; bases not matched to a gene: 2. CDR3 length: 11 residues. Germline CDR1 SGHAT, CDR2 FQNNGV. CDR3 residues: CASSVGGEQFF. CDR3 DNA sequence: TGTGCCAGCAGCGTGGGGGGGGAGCAGTTCTTC.

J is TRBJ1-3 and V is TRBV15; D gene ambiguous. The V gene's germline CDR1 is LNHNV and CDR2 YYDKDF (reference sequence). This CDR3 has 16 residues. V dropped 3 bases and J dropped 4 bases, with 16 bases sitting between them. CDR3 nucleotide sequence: TGTGCCACCAGCAGCTTCGACGGGCAGTACGGAAACACCATATATTTT. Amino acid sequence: CATSSFDGQYGNTIYF.

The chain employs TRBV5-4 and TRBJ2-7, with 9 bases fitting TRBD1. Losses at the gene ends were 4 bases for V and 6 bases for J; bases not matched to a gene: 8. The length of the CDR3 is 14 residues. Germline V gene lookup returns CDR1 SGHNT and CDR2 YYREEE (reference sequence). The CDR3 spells CASSQDRGPLEQYF. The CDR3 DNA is TGTGCCAGCAGCCAGGACAGGGGCCCCCTCGAGCAGTACTTC. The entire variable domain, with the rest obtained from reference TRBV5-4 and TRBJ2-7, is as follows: ETGVTQSPTHLIKTRGQQVTLRCSSQSGHNTVSWYQQALGQGPQFIFQYYREEENGRGNFPPRFSGLQFPNYSSELNVNALELDDSALYLCASSQDRGPLEQYFGPGTRLTVT.

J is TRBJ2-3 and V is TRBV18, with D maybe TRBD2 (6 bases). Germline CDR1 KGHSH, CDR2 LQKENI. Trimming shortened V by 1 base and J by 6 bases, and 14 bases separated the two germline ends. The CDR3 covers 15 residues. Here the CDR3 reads CASSPLGTGRDTQYF. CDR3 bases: TGTGCCAGCTCACCACTCGGGACTGGAAGGGATACGCAGTATTTT.

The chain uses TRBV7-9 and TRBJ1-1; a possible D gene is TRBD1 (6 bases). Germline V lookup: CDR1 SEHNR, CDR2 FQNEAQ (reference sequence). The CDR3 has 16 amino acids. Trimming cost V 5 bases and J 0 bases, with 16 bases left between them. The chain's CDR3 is CASSHPRRQVNTEAFF. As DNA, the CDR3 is TGTGCCAGCAGCCATCCTAGGCGACAGGTGAACACTGAAGCTTTCTTT.

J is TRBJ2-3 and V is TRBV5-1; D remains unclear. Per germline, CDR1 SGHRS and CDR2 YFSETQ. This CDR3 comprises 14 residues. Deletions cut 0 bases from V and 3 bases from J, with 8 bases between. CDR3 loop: CASSLALGTDTQYF. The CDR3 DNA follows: TGCGCCAGCAGCTTGGCGTTAGGAACAGATACGCAGTATTTT.